This T cell receptor (beta chain) was recorded in a study of shared clonotypes between healthy human individuals. General study results and limits: Represented genetic and exposure-history diversity was restricted by having few donors.

As originally analysed: Filtering differed because ImmunoSEQ produced junction-only sequences that carried no quality scores. The repertoire was sequenced with immunoSEQ multiplex PCR; TCRdb's copy has only in-frame clones and lacks some. Clonal size and the V and J genes are those of that table, whereas D and trimming came from the DNA. Here the sample spans 1,400,000 or so clones, approximately 98.5% being singletons. As for this clone: The antigen remains unidentified.

The material sequenced was naive CD4+ T cells sorted from blood. Specified subset: CD45RA+ positively selected. The receptor comes from a man aged 25-40 years in good health.

The CDR3 region has the DNA TGCGCCAGCCAGACAGGGTTTGTGGGGACCCAGTACTTC. Amino acid sequence: CASQTGFVGTQYF. The chain uses TRBV5-1 and TRBJ2-5, with 7 bases identical to TRBD1. After removal of 7 bases from V and 7 bases from J, the junction contained 10 bases not matched to a gene. This CDR3 has 13 amino acids. The germline V gene has CDR1 SGHRS and CDR2 YFSETQ. Based on the CDR3 plus reference TRBV5-1 and TRBJ2-5, the full variable domain is KAGVTQTPRYLIKTRGQQVTLSCSPISGHRSVSWYQQTPGQGLQFLFEYFSETQRNKGNFPGRFSGRQFSNSRSEMNVSTLELGDSALYLCASQTGFVGTQYFGPGTRLLVL.